These T cell receptor beta chains were read from a single sample in a study of blood T cells in healthy people across ages. Using its own MiXCR run on the 5' RACE reads, TCRdb lists one record per CDR3 protein. This table has 1.4 million to 1.5 million distinct CDR3 sequences, 35% to 45% appearing once. The specimen sequenced was blood. The receptor source for this set is a woman aged 18-30 years in good health. CDR3s include the opening cysteine and the closing phenylalanine or tryptophan. Fields, in order: J gene, V gene, D gene, clone size, CDR3 protein, CDR3 DNA. A D gene is named only where the DNA matches it firmly. The size of a clone is reported for some rows only, either as once, few or many, or as a class for expanded clones.

TRBJ1-3 | TRBV27 | NA | once | CASSPRGPPLGTIYF | TGTGCCAGCAGTCCCCGCGGGCCCCCTCTAGGCACCATATATTTT
TRBJ2-3 | TRBV6-1 | NA | NA | CASSEGGTSTGTQYF | TGTGCCAGCAGTGAAGGCGGGACCAGCACAGGTACGCAGTATTTT
TRBJ2-7 | TRBV4-1 | NA | NA | CASSQGRSTYEQYF | TGCGCCAGCAGCCAAGGTCGTTCCACCTACGAGCAGTACTTC
TRBJ1-2 | TRBV20-1 | NA | few | CSAHLYGYTF | TGCAGTGCCCACCTATATGGCTACACCTTC
TRBJ2-5 | TRBV6-1 | NA | few | CASSAGITGPQETQYF | TGTGCCAGCAGTGCAGGGATCACAGGCCCCCAAGAGACCCAGTACTTC
TRBJ1-6 | TRBV13 | NA | few | CASSYGTQGPLHF | TGTGCCAGCAGCTACGGCACCCAGGGACCCCTCCACTTT
TRBJ2-7 | TRBV28 | TRBD1 | NA | CASSYSGQGVRGEQYF | TGTGCCAGCAGCTACTCGGGACAGGGGGTCCGGGGCGAGCAGTACTTC
TRBJ2-1 | TRBV5-1 | NA | many | CASSLRYGGPPQFNEQFF | TGCGCCAGCAGCTTGAGATATGGGGGACCTCCACAATTCAATGAGCAGTTCTTC
TRBJ2-7 | TRBV10-3 | TRBD2 | NA | CAIKGREAHEQYF | TGTGCCATCAAAGGGCGGGAGGCCCACGAGCAGTACTTC
TRBJ1-2 | TRBV20-1 | NA | NA | CSAPRQADYGYTF | TGCAGTGCTCCTCGACAGGCGGACTATGGCTACACCTTC
TRBJ2-4 | TRBV6-5 | TRBD1 | NA | CASTSRQGVLVEQYF | TGTGCCAGCACCAGCCGACAGGGGGTTCTGGTAGAGCAGTACTTC